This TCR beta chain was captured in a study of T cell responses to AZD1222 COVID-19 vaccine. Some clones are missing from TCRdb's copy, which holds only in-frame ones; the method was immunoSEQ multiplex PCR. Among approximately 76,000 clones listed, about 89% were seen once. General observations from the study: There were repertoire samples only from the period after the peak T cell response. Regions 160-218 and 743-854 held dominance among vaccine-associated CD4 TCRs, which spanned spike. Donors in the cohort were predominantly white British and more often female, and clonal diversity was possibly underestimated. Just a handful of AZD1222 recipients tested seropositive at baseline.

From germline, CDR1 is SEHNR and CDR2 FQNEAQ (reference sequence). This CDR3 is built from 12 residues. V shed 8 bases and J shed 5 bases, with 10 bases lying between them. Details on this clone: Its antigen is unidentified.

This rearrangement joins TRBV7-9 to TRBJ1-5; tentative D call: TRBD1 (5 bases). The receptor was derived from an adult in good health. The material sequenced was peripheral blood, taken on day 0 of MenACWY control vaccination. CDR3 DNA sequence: TGTGCCAGCGCCGTGGGGGATCAGCCCCAGCATTTT. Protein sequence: CASAVGDQPQHF.